This entry lists 23 T cell receptor beta chains sequenced from one sample in a study of T cell responses to AZD1222 COVID-19 vaccine. The protocol was immunoSEQ multiplex PCR, while the TCRdb copy is restricted to in-frame clones and leaves out a portion. The sample contains over 60,000 clones, 85% to 90% of which appear only once. The sample here was peripheral blood, taken 28 days after the second dose of the MenACWY control vaccine. The receptors were gathered from an adult who received the MenACWY meningococcal vaccine as a control.

The V gene is TRBV29-1, the J gene TRBJ1-1; a possible D gene is TRBD1 (5 bases). Trimming stripped 4 bases from V and 3 bases from J, with 12 bases between. Germline values: CDR1 SQVTM, CDR2 ANQGSEA. There are 13 residues in the CDR3. For the CDR3, the DNA is TGCAGCGTTGCCGTCGGGGGGGACACTGAAGCTTTCTTT. This gives the protein CSVAVGGDTEAFF.

The V and J genes are TRBV28 and TRBJ2-6; D not resolved. V was trimmed by 3 bases and J by 4 bases, leaving 10 bases between them. The CDR3 has 15 amino acids. Germline V gene data show CDR1 as MDHEN and CDR2 as SYDVKM. DNA of the CDR3: TGTGCCAGCAGTTTCTACCCACTAGGGGCCAACGTCCTGACTTTC. Amino acid sequence: CASSFYPLGANVLTF.

This chain joins TRBV5-6 and TRBJ1-6; D not certain. Germline-derived CDR1 and CDR2 are SGHDT and YYEEEE. The CDR3 contains 15 residues. Deletions cut 1 base from V and 8 bases from J, with 13 bases between. The CDR3, as DNA: TGTGCCAGCAGCTTGTCGACCATCCCATATTCACCCCTCCACTTT. Translating it yields CASSLSTIPYSPLHF. Looking up the rest from reference TRBV5-6 and TRBJ1-6 gives the full variable domain: DAGVTQSPTHLIKTRGQQVTLRCSPKSGHDTVSWYQQALGQGPQFIFQYYEEEERQRGNFPDRFSGHQFPNYSSELNVNALLLGDSALYLCASSLSTIPYSPLHFGNGTRLTVT.

The genes are TRBV28 and TRBJ2-7; D may be TRBD1 or TRBD2 (5 bases each). The CDR3 is 13 amino acids. CDR1 is MDHEN, CDR2 SYDVKM, per germline. V shed 5 bases and J shed 1 base, with 9 bases lying between them. The DNA of the CDR3 is TGTGCCAGCAGTGTAGGGACGTCCTACGAGCAGTACTTC. This translates into CASSVGTSYEQYF.

CDR3 sequence: CASSGGSLPNEQYF. In nucleotides, the CDR3 is TGCGCCAGCAGCGGGGGGTCGCTCCCGAACGAGCAGTACTTC. This chain links TRBV5-1 with TRBJ2-7, with D possibly TRBD2 on 6 matching bases. CDR1 and CDR2 from the germline V gene are SGHRS and YFSETQ. V was cut by 4 bases and J by 5 bases, with 16 bases left in between. The CDR3 contains 14 residues.

V is TRBV7-2 and J is TRBJ1-1, with 7 bases identical to TRBD1. This CDR3 is built from 14 residues. The germline gives CDR1 SGHTA, CDR2 FQGNSA. V shed 4 bases, J shed 2 bases, and the junction held 4 bases outside the gene matches. The CDR3 nucleotides read TGTGCCAGCAGCTCGTACAGGGGTAACACTGAAGCTTTCTTT. Translated, it gives CASSSYRGNTEAFF.

This clone was seen just once. This chain joins TRBV5-1 and TRBJ2-7; D gene uncertain. The ends were cut back, 0 bases at V and 2 bases at J, with 6 bases in the middle. CDR3 length equals 13 residues. The germline CDR1 and CDR2 sequences are SGHRS and YFSETQ. The CDR3 DNA reads TGCGCCAGCAGCTTGGCCTTTCCCTACGAGCAGTACTTC. It yields the protein CASSLAFPYEQYF.

This chain connects TRBV19 to TRBJ2-3; D possibly matches TRBD1 or TRBD2 (5 bases each). This CDR3 contains 14 residues. Germline V gene lookup returns CDR1 LNHDA and CDR2 SQIVND (reference sequence). The V gene lost 7 bases and the J gene lost 4 bases, with 15 bases spanning the gap. The CDR3 sequence is CASTRGPLSDTQYF. CDR3 DNA sequence: TGTGCCAGTACTCGGGGACCCCTATCAGATACGCAGTATTTT.

The CDR3 loop is CASTDSTLNQPQHF. DNA for the CDR3: TGTGCCAGCACCGATAGCACTCTCAATCAGCCCCAGCATTTT. The V gene is TRBV6-5, the J gene TRBJ1-5; no clear D. CDR1 is MNHEY and CDR2 is SVGAGI in the germline V gene. Trimming stripped 7 bases from V and 3 bases from J, with 13 bases between. This CDR3 is 14 amino acids long.

The rearrangement joins TRBV7-9 to TRBJ1-2; 7 nucleotides align to TRBD1. The CDR3 is 14 residues long. Trimming at V came to 4 bases and at J to 8 bases, leaving 10 bases not matched to a gene. CDR1 is SEHNR and CDR2 is FQNEAQ in the germline V gene (reference sequence). The CDR3 DNA is TGTGCCAGCAGCTCTCTCCCAGGGGGTAGGGGCTACACCTTC. It translates to CASSSLPGGRGYTF.

DNA for the CDR3: TGCAGCGTGGGACCCAATGAGCAGTTCTTC. It yields the protein CSVGPNEQFF. The chain links TRBV29-1 to TRBJ2-1, with D perhaps given as TRBD1 or TRBD2 (5 bases each). The CDR3 runs to 10 residues. V dropped 6 bases and J dropped 6 bases, with 6 bases sitting between them. Germline CDR1 SQVTM, CDR2 ANQGSEA.

The J gene is TRBJ1-2, the V gene TRBV13, with D perhaps TRBD1 (6 bases). There are 12 residues in the CDR3. Per germline, CDR1 PRHDT and CDR2 FYEKMQ (reference sequence). V was trimmed by 4 bases and J by 8 bases, leaving 11 bases between them. In DNA, the CDR3 is TGTGCCAGCAGCTCCAGGGGTCTGGGCTACACCTTC. It specifies CASSSRGLGYTF.

This sequence joins TRBV6-5 and TRBJ2-7; 7 bases line up with TRBD1. V shed 6 bases and J 2 bases; nucleotides not matched to a gene: 1. The CDR3 contains 12 residues. Germline V gene sequence: CDR1 MNHEY, CDR2 SVGAGI. This CDR3 is CASSGTAYEQYF. In nucleotides, the CDR3 is TGTGCCAGCAGCGGGACAGCCTACGAGCAGTACTTC.

This clone was found a few times. This chain connects TRBV4-2 to TRBJ2-6, with 12 bases fitting TRBD1. This CDR3 region has 17 residues. The V and J ends lost 3 bases and 4 bases, in that order; junction bases with no gene match: 4. Germline V lookup: CDR1 LGHNA, CDR2 YNFKEQ. The CDR3 sequence: CASSQGQGALGANVLTF. The CDR3 DNA sequence: TGTGCCAGCAGCCAGGGACAGGGGGCGCTCGGGGCCAACGTCCTGACTTTC.

This chain links TRBV11-2 with TRBJ2-7; 11 positions agree with TRBD2. The trim removed 8 bases at V and 6 bases at J, leaving 6 bases unmatched. The CDR3 length is 13 residues. From germline, CDR1 is SGHAT and CDR2 FQNNGV. The CDR3 here is CASRLAGLGEQYF. CDR3 in DNA: TGTGCCAGCCGACTAGCGGGATTGGGCGAGCAGTACTTC.

V usage is TRBV7-7 and J usage is TRBJ1-3, with 8 bases aligning to TRBD1. The trim removed 7 bases at V and 10 bases at J, leaving 15 bases unmatched. Germline CDR1 SSHAT, CDR2 FNYEAQ (reference sequence). The CDR3 is made up of 15 amino acids. The CDR3 coding sequence is TGTGCCAGCAAGGGACAGGAGGTCCCACTAGGGACCATATATTTT. Protein sequence: CASKGQEVPLGTIYF.

This clone appeared once. The chain links TRBV2 to TRBJ2-7, with TRBD2 as a possible D gene (6 bases). CDR1 SNHLY and CDR2 FYNNEI come from the germline V gene. The CDR3 is 13 amino acids. The ends were cut back, 4 bases at V and 6 bases at J, with 13 bases in the middle. DNA for the CDR3: TGTGCCAGCAGTGTATTTCAGGAGGGCGAGCAGTACTTC. This encodes CASSVFQEGEQYF.

This clone was seen a few times. J is TRBJ1-1 and V is TRBV7-6, with D uncertain. Germline CDR1 is SGHVS and CDR2 is FNYEAQ. Trimming left V 3 bases short and J 0 bases short, with 5 bases between. The length of the CDR3 is 13 residues. The CDR3 is CASSLGMNTEAFF. The CDR3 bases are TGTGCCAGCAGCTTGGGGATGAACACTGAAGCTTTCTTT.

The gene calls are TRBV6-5 and TRBJ1-4; 7 positions agree with TRBD1. Trimming took 2 bases from V and 10 from J; bases not matched to a gene: 13. This CDR3 has 16 residues. CDR1 and CDR2 from the germline V gene are MNHEY and SVGAGI. The CDR3 DNA sequence: TGTGCCAGCAGTTACAGACAGGGCCCCACGAGTGGAAAACTGTTTTTT. This sequence encodes CASSYRQGPTSGKLFF.

This clone is a singleton in its sample. The genes are TRBV11-3 and TRBJ2-3; D gene unclear. The CDR3 totals 16 residues. Trimming removed 2 bases from V and 5 bases from J, with 17 bases in between. Germline-derived CDR1 and CDR2 are SGHNT and YENEEA. The CDR3 region is CASSLPGPPVQDTQYF. The CDR3 bases are TGTGCCAGCAGCTTACCCGGGCCCCCGGTTCAAGATACGCAGTATTTT.

This chain uses TRBV27 with TRBJ1-2; possible D gene TRBD1, 6 bases. The CDR3 is 15 residues long. V dropped 7 bases and J dropped 7 bases, with 22 bases sitting between them. From germline, CDR1 is MNHEY and CDR2 SMNVEV (reference sequence). The CDR3 sequence: CASNVQGGEFSGYTF. CDR3 sequence (DNA): TGTGCCAGCAATGTACAGGGAGGTGAGTTCAGTGGCTACACCTTC.

The chain couples TRBV5-4 to TRBJ2-3, with 12 bases identical to TRBD1. The CDR3 totals 16 residues. The ends lost 3 bases at V and 10 bases at J; junction bases unmatched: 12. Per the germline V gene, CDR1 is SGHNT and CDR2 is YYREEE (reference sequence). The CDR3 region has the DNA TGTGCCAGCAGCTCCCCGGGACAGGGGGCCCTCAAGGCGCAGTATTTT. Translating gives CASSSPGQGALKAQYF. The whole variable domain, filled in from reference TRBV5-4 and TRBJ2-3, reads ETGVTQSPTHLIKTRGQQVTLRCSSQSGHNTVSWYQQALGQGPQFIFQYYREEENGRGNFPPRFSGLQFPNYSSELNVNALELDDSALYLCASSSPGQGALKAQYFGPGTRLTVL.

The gene calls are TRBV10-3 and TRBJ1-2, with a possible D match to TRBD1 (5 bases). Trimming stripped 0 bases from V and 3 bases from J, with 17 bases between. The length of the CDR3 is 17 residues. Germline V gene sequence: CDR1 ENHRY, CDR2 SYGVKD. For the CDR3, the DNA is TGTGCCATCAGTGAGTCGAGGGTCCAGGGAACGGACTATGGCTACACCTTC. This codes for CAISESRVQGTDYGYTF.